Listed here are 20 T cell receptor beta chains from one sample, sequenced in a study of blood T cells in healthy people across ages (dated by TCRdb to 2014 to 2015). Libraries were built with 5' RACE. Reads for this sample came from an Illumina HiSeq 2500. A second PCR of roughly 7 to 11 cycles was performed with a sample-barcoded 5' primer and a J-beta primer mix. TCRdb reprocessed the public reads (quality trimming at Q25 with fastp, clone calling with MiXCR) and kept in-frame beta chains. Every CDR3 protein is listed once, alongside the most common genes and DNA of its rows. The sample table shows about 1,600,000 distinct CDR3 sequences, and approximately 40% are seen once. The ten largest clones add up to 7% to 9.5% of the sample. Sequences were obtained from blood. These receptors came from a woman between 18 and 29 years old in good health.

The rearrangement links TRBV20-1 to TRBJ2-3, with 8 bases aligning to TRBD2. CDR1 DFQATT and CDR2 SNEGSKA come from the germline V gene (reference sequence). This CDR3 has 17 amino acids. The V and J ends lost 4 bases and 0 bases, in that order; junction bases with no gene match: 12. In nucleotides, the CDR3 is TGCAGTGCTACTGTACTGGGCCTAGCGGGCAGCACAGATACGCAGTATTTT. It translates to CSATVLGLAGSTDTQYF.

The rearrangement joins TRBV29-1 to TRBJ2-1, with TRBD2 identical over 9 bases. Trimming cost V 7 bases and J 10 bases; bases outside gene matches: 11. CDR3 length: 13 amino acids. Germline V gene data show CDR1 as SQVTM and CDR2 as ANQGSEA. The chain's CDR3 is CSGLAGVAGEQFF. The CDR3 DNA follows: TGCAGCGGATTAGCGGGAGTGGCAGGCGAGCAGTTCTTC.

The CDR3 nucleotides read TGTGCCAGCAGTTTGACCGGAAGGGGCTACACCTTC. This encodes CASSLTGRGYTF. The chain employs TRBV12-3 or TRBV12-4 and TRBJ1-2; D is ambiguous. The CDR3 consists of 12 residues. Trimming removed 3 bases from V and 8 bases from J, with 10 bases in between.

V and J are TRBV20-1 and TRBJ2-1, with D maybe TRBD1 (5 bases). The CDR3 length is 13 residues. V was clipped by 6 bases and J by 4 bases, with 13 bases between them. The germline V gene has CDR1 DFQATT and CDR2 SNEGSKA (reference sequence). CDR3 protein: CSATRREYNEQFF. The CDR3 DNA sequence: TGCAGTGCCACGCGCAGGGAATACAATGAGCAGTTCTTC.

This clonotype occurred a few times. The rearrangement joins TRBV20-1 to TRBJ1-2; possible D gene TRBD1, 5 bases. This CDR3 is 14 amino acids long. From germline, CDR1 is DFQATT and CDR2 SNEGSKA (reference sequence). V was cut by 5 bases and J by 8 bases, with 21 bases left in between. The CDR3 loop reads CSAGTTGRAQGYTF. CDR3 in DNA: TGCAGTGCTGGGACGACGGGCAGGGCGCAGGGCTACACCTTC.

This clonotype has a count of ten or more. The rearrangement joins TRBV4-1 to TRBJ2-7; 7 bases map to TRBD1. The CDR3 totals 13 residues. Trimming cost V 6 bases and J 2 bases; bases outside gene matches: 4. CDR1 is MGHRA, CDR2 YSYEKL, per germline. CDR3 in DNA: TGCGCCAGCAGGGGGACAGAAACCTACGAGCAGTACTTC. This codes for CASRGTETYEQYF.

This clonotype has only a few counts. This chain uses TRBV20-1 with TRBJ1-2; D gene unclear. CDR1 DFQATT and CDR2 SNEGSKA come from the germline V gene (reference sequence). Between the trimmed V and J ends, which lost 4 bases and 7 bases, there was a span of 19 bases. This CDR3 contains 14 residues. The CDR3 loop reads CSANPSTLFAGYTF. The CDR3 DNA is TGCAGTGCTAACCCTTCGACCCTCTTCGCTGGCTACACCTTC.

This rearrangement joins TRBV3-1 to TRBJ2-7; no reliable D call. Per the germline V gene, CDR1 is LGHDT and CDR2 is YNNKEL (reference sequence). The V end was cut by 4 bases, the J end by 5 bases, with 21 bases between. The CDR3 is 16 amino acids. The DNA of the CDR3 is TGTGCCAGCAGCCCCGAGGTCCCACATGACGTAAACGAGCAGTACTTC. Its translation: CASSPEVPHDVNEQYF.

This clonotype was seen a handful of times. A read error may produce the germline difference seen at one junction end. The J gene is TRBJ2-3, the V gene TRBV3-1, with 7 positions matching TRBD2. CDR3 size: 19 residues. Germline V gives CDR1 LGHDT, CDR2 YNNKEL (reference sequence). Here the CDR3 reads CASSPMPPSSGYSTDTQYF. CDR3 coding DNA: TGTGCTAGCAGCCCCATGCCCCCTTCTAGCGGCTATAGCACAGATACGCAGTATTTT.

This clonotype came up once. The V and J genes are TRBV19 and TRBJ1-1, with a weak D call TRBD1 (5 bases). Germline V CDR1 and CDR2: LNHDA, SQIVND (reference sequence). Trimming stripped 5 bases from V and 0 bases from J, with 16 bases between. This CDR3 spans 16 amino acids. CDR3 sequence reads: CASSGLGPIMNTEAFF. CDR3 nucleotide sequence: TGTGCCAGTAGTGGCTTGGGACCGATTATGAACACTGAAGCTTTCTTT.

This chain connects TRBV18 to TRBJ2-7; the D gene is possibly TRBD1 (6 bases). The CDR3 has 14 amino acids. Trimming removed 5 bases at V and 7 bases at J, with 18 bases between. Per the germline V gene, CDR1 is KGHSH and CDR2 is LQKENI. CDR3 nucleotide sequence: TGTGCCAGCTCAGGACAGAGAATTTCTGGAGAGCAGTACTTC. Residues: CASSGQRISGEQYF.

The chain links TRBV20-1 to TRBJ2-1; TRBD2 matches 8 bases. The V gene's germline CDR1 is DFQATT and CDR2 SNEGSKA (reference sequence). The CDR3 is 15 residues long. The ends lost 5 bases at V and 5 bases at J; junction bases unmatched: 11. This chain's CDR3 is CSAARGSGANNEQFF. CDR3 DNA sequence: TGCAGTGCTGCCCGTGGTAGCGGGGCAAACAATGAGCAGTTCTTC.

This chain uses TRBV5-1 with TRBJ2-5; 9 nucleotides agree with TRBD2. This CDR3 region has 15 residues. Unmatched junction bases numbered 6, after V lost 5 bases and J lost 1 base. The V gene's germline CDR1 is SGHRS and CDR2 YFSETQ. In DNA form, the CDR3 reads TGCGCCAGCAGAAAAACTAGCGGGCCCCAAGAGACCCAGTACTTC. This sequence encodes CASRKTSGPQETQYF.

This clonotype was counted a few times. This chain uses TRBV18 with TRBJ2-5; 9 nucleotides line up with TRBD1. The J call is in doubt because the DNA end fits TRBJ2-7 better. The CDR3 length is 18 residues. Germline V gives CDR1 KGHSH, CDR2 LQKENI. In nucleotides, the CDR3 is TGTGCCAGCTCACCACAATTAAACCGGGACAGGGTAGGCAACGAGCAGTACTTC. Protein: CASSPQLNRDRVGNEQYF.

The gene calls are TRBV29-1 and TRBJ1-5; D remains unclear. V was cut by 5 bases and J by 3 bases, with 11 bases left in between. Germline values: CDR1 SQVTM, CDR2 ANQGSEA. The CDR3 length is 13 residues. The CDR3: CSVTIGVNQPQHF. CDR3 sequence (DNA): TGCAGCGTTACTATCGGGGTCAATCAGCCCCAGCATTTT.

The chain combines TRBV27 with TRBJ1-6, with D perhaps matching TRBD1 (6 bases). The CDR3 is 15 residues long. V was shortened by 2 bases and J by 10 bases, with 15 bases between the two germline ends. Germline lookup yields CDR1 MNHEY and CDR2 SMNVEV (reference sequence). This CDR3 is CASSLGAGARSPLHF. In DNA, the CDR3 is TGTGCCAGCAGTTTAGGCGCAGGGGCAAGGTCACCCCTCCACTTT.

The chain carries TRBV29-1 and TRBJ2-7; D possibly uses TRBD1 or TRBD2 (5 bases each). V lost 5 bases, J lost 7 bases, and 21 bases lay in between. CDR3 length: 14 amino acids. In germline, CDR1 is SQVTM, CDR2 ANQGSEA. CDR3 residues: CSVRSTARESEQYF. In DNA, the CDR3 is TGCAGCGTTCGCTCGACAGCTCGGGAAAGTGAGCAGTACTTC.

V gene TRBV11-2 combines with J gene TRBJ2-5, with 16 bases matching TRBD2. Germline lookup yields CDR1 SGHAT and CDR2 FQNNGV. After removal of 0 bases from V and 5 bases from J, the junction contained 3 bases not matched to a gene. This CDR3 is built from 17 residues. This chain's CDR3 is CASSLEGLAGGPETQYF. CDR3 sequence (DNA): TGTGCCAGCAGCTTAGAGGGACTAGCGGGAGGGCCGGAGACCCAGTACTTC.

This clonotype appeared a few times. This sequence joins TRBV19 and TRBJ1-2, with D uncertain. This CDR3 has 14 amino acids. Germline CDR1 reads LNHDA; CDR2 reads SQIVND (reference sequence). The V and J ends lost 5 bases and 5 bases respectively, with 15 bases between them. The CDR3 DNA reads as TGTGCCAGTAGTGCCCCCCCGGCGGATTATGGCTACACCTTC. Amino acid sequence: CASSAPPADYGYTF.

The gene calls are TRBV30 and TRBJ1-4; no reliable D call. This CDR3 is 13 amino acids long. The V gene lost 2 bases and the J gene lost 7 bases, with 11 bases spanning the gap. Per the germline V gene, CDR1 is GTSNPN and CDR2 is SVGIG (reference sequence). In DNA form, the CDR3 reads TGTGCCTGGAGTTTCAGACCTCCTGAAAAACTGTTTTTT. Its translation: CAWSFRPPEKLFF. Complete variable domain (other parts from reference TRBV30 and TRBJ1-4): SQTIHQWPATLVQPVGSPLSLECTVEGTSNPNLYWYRQAAGRGLQLLFYSVGIGQISSEVPQNLSASRPQDRQFILSSKKLLLSDSGFYLCAWSFRPPEKLFFGSGTQLSVL.